The present TCR beta chain was sequenced within a study of molecular identifiers for immune sequencing clone quantification. TCRdb redid the calling of the PCR reads with MiXCR, one entry per CDR3 protein. The sample has about 640,000 distinct CDR3 sequences, about 20% seen once. Germline CDR1 and CDR2: SQVTM and ANQGSEA. The CDR3 runs 13 residues. This clonotype was seen a handful of times. This clone may be a read error of a much larger clone one base away. Sequencing was performed on naive CD8+ T cells from blood, with Jurkat cell RNA spiked in. The subset: FACS-sorted CD8+CD4-CCR7+CD45RA+ naive T cells. This receptor was obtained from a human donor in good health. Some libraries in this study had Jurkat cell RNA spiked in. The J gene is TRBJ2-1, the V gene TRBV29-1, with TRBD2 identical over 8 bases. CDR3 sequence reads: CTSLIAGNNERFF. CDR3 bases: TGCACCTCTTTAATAGCGGGGAACAATGAGCGGTTCTTC.